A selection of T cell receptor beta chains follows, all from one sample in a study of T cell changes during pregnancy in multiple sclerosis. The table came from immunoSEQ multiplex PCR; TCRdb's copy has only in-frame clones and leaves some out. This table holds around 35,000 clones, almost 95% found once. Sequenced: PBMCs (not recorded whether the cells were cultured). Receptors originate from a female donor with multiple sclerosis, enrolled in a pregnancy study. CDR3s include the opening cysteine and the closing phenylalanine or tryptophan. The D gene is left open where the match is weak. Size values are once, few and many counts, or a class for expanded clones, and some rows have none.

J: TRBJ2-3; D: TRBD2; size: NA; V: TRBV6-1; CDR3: CASSEALGTSGRAWDTQYF; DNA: TGTGCCAGCAGTGAAGCTCTCGGGACTAGCGGGAGGGCCTGGGATACGCAGTATTTT
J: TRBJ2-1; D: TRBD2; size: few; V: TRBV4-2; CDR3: CASSQDSGSPYNEQFF; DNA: TGTGCCAGCAGCCAAGATAGCGGGAGCCCCTACAATGAGCAGTTCTTC
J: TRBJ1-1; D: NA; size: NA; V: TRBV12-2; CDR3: CASRLPPGQGAMNTEAFF; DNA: TGTGCAAGTCGCTTGCCACCGGGACAGGGGGCGATGAACACTGAAGCTTTCTTT
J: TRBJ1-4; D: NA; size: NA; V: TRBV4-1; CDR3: CASSQDIVEKLFF; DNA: TGCGCCAGCAGCCAAGATATAGTAGAAAAACTGTTTTTT
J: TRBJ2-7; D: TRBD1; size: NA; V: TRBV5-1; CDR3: CASSLGSGGFFEQYF; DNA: TGCGCCAGCAGCTTAGGGTCAGGGGGATTTTTCGAGCAGTACTTC
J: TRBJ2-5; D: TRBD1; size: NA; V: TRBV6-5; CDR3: CASSYGTGQETQYF; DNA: TGTGCCAGCAGTTACGGGACAGGGCAAGAGACCCAGTACTTC
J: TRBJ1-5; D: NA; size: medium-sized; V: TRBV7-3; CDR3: CASSTGPNQPQHF; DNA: TGTGCCAGCAGCACAGGGCCCAATCAGCCCCAGCATTTT
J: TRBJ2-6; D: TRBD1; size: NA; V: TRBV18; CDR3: CASSLGQGFSSGANVLTF; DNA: TGTGCCAGCTCACTGGGACAGGGGTTTTCCTCTGGGGCCAACGTCCTGACTTTC
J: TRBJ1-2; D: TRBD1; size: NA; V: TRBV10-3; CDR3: CAITEDRGTYGYTF; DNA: TGTGCCATCACCGAGGACAGGGGCACATATGGCTACACCTTC
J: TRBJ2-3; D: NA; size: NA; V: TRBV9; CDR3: CASSVAGAGMTDTQYF; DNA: TGTGCCAGCAGCGTAGCGGGGGCGGGAATGACAGATACGCAGTATTTT
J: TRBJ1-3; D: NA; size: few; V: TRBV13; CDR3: CASSEIQGGNTIYF; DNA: TGTGCCAGCAGCGAAATCCAGGGAGGAAACACCATATATTTT
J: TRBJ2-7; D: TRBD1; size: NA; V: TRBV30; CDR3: CAWSGDLGQIVNF; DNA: TGTGCCTGGAGTGGAGACCTGGGACAGATCGTGAACTTC
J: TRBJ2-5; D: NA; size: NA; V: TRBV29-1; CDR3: CSVGQGKETQYF; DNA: TGCAGCGTTGGCCAGGGGAAAGAGACCCAGTACTTC
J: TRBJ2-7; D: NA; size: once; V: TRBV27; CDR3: CASSFGVLSEQYF; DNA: TGTGCCAGCAGTTTTGGCGTCCTCTCAGAGCAGTACTTC
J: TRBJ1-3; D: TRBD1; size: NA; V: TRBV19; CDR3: CASATTGSSGNTIYF; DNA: TGTGCCAGCGCCACGACAGGGTCCTCTGGAAACACCATATATTTT
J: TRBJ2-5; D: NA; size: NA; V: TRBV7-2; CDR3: CASSLASGAQYF; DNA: TGTGCCAGCAGCTTAGCGAGTGGGGCCCAGTACTTC
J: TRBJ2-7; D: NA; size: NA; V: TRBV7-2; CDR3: CASSLVHDSYEQYF; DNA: TGTGCCAGCAGCTTAGTCCACGATTCCTACGAGCAGTACTTC
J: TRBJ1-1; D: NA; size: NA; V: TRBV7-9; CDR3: CASSLVQNTEAFF; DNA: TGTGCCAGCAGCTTAGTCCAGAACACTGAAGCTTTCTTT
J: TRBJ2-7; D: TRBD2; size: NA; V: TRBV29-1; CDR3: CSVCLAGGRKQYF; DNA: TGCAGCGTTTGTCTAGCGGGAGGAAGAAAGCAGTACTTC
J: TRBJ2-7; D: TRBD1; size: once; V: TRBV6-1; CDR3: CASSRDRGSYEQYF; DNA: TGTGCCAGCAGCCGGGACAGGGGCTCCTACGAGCAGTACTTC
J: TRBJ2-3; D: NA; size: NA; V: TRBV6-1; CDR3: CASSEAGGLRSDTQYF; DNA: TGTGCCAGCAGTGAAGCTGGGGGGCTACGTTCAGATACGCAGTATTTT
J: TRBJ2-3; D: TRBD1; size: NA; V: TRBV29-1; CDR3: CSVRTGVSTDTQYF; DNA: TGCAGCGTGAGAACAGGGGTTAGCACAGATACGCAGTATTTT
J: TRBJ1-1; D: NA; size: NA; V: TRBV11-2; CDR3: CASRVQGNTEAFF; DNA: TGTGCCAGCAGAGTGCAGGGAAACACTGAAGCTTTCTTT
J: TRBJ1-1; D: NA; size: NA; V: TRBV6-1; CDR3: CASSDPLGGRRTEAFF; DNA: TGTGCCAGCAGTGACCCGCTTGGAGGGAGACGGACTGAAGCTTTCTTT
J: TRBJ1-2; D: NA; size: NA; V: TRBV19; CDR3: CASSTSDRQPGPYGYTF; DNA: TGTGCCAGTAGTACGTCCGACAGGCAGCCAGGGCCCTATGGCTACACCTTC
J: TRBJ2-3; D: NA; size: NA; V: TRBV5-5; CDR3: CASTVFRGERTDTQYF; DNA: TGTGCCAGCACCGTTTTTAGGGGGGAGAGGACAGATACGCAGTATTTT
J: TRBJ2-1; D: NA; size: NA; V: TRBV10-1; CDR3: CASSAGATNNEQFF; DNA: TGCGCCAGCAGTGCGGGGGCAACGAACAATGAGCAGTTCTTC
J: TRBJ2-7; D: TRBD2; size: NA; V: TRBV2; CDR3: CASSEGPSGSSYEQYF; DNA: TGTGCCAGCAGTGAGGGGCCTAGCGGGAGTTCCTACGAGCAGTACTTC
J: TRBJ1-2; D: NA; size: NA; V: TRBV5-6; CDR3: CASSLGRSGGYTF; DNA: TGTGCCAGCAGCTTGGGCAGGTCCGGTGGCTACACCTTC
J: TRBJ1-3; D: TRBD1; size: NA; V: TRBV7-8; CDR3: CASSKGTGGTGNTIYF; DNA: TGTGCCAGCAGCAAGGGGACAGGGGGAACGGGAAACACCATATATTTT
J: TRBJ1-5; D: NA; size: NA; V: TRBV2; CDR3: CASSETGFSQPQHF; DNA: TGTGCCAGCAGTGAAACAGGGTTCTCTCAGCCCCAGCATTTT
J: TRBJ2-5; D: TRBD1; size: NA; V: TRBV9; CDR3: CASSVAIGTEQETQYF; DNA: TGTGCCAGCAGCGTAGCAATCGGGACAGAGCAAGAGACCCAGTACTTC
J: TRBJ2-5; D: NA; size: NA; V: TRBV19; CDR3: CASSNIATGQETQYF; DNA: TGTGCCAGTAGTAACATAGCGACAGGCCAAGAGACCCAGTACTTC
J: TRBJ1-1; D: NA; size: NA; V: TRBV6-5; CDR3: CASSYYPGITEAFF; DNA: TGTGCCAGCAGTTATTATCCAGGGATCACTGAAGCTTTCTTT